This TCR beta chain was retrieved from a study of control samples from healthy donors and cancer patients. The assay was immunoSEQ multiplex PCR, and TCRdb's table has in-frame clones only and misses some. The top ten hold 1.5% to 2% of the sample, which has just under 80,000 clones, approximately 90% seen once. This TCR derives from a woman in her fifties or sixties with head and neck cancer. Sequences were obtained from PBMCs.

CDR3 amino acids: CASSPEGQGIEKLFF. CDR3 nucleotide sequence: TGTGCCAGCAGCCCTGAAGGACAGGGGATTGAAAAACTGTTTTTT. The J gene is TRBJ1-4, the V gene TRBV7-9, with 9 positions matching TRBD1. This CDR3 is built from 15 residues. Per the germline V gene, CDR1 is SEHNR and CDR2 is FQNEAQ (reference sequence). V shed 5 bases, J shed 7 bases, and the junction held 8 bases outside the gene matches.